The present TCR beta chain was sequenced within a study of blood T cell repertoires in COVID-19. Turning to the study itself: Sample material is recorded as cDNA or gDNA derived from T cells, B-cell-depleted T cells, or PBMCs.

In the original analysis: Reference gene primers were amplified, and this amplification served to estimate nucleated cell counts. Assay: immunoSEQ multiplex PCR; the TCRdb copy retains only in-frame clones and omits some. The V and J calls and clone size are taken from that table; D and trimming were inferred from the DNA. Of 100,000 to 150,000 clones listed, approximately 85% are singletons. This clone was detected a few times. V was shortened by 5 bases and J by 4 bases, with 12 bases between the two germline ends. Germline V gives CDR1 LNHDA, CDR2 SQIVND (reference sequence). There are 14 residues in the CDR3.

The chain employs TRBV19 and TRBJ1-3; D is unresolved. Sequenced: peripheral blood. The receptor was isolated from a human donor in a cohort sampled during active COVID-19. The CDR3 DNA sequence: TGTGCCAGTAGTTCCGGTTCTAGGGGAAACACCATATATTTT. Translation: CASSSGSRGNTIYF.